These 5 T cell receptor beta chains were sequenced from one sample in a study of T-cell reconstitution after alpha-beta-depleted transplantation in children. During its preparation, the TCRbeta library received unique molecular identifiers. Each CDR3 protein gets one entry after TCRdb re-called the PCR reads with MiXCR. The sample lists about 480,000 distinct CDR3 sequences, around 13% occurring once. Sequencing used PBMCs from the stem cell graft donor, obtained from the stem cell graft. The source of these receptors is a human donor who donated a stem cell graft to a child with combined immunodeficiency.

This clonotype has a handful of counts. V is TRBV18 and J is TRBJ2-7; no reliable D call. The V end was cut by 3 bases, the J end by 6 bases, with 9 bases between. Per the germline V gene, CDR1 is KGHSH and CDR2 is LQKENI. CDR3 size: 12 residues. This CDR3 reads CASSPTGIEQYF. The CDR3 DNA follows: TGTGCCAGCTCACCGACTGGGATCGAGCAGTACTTC.

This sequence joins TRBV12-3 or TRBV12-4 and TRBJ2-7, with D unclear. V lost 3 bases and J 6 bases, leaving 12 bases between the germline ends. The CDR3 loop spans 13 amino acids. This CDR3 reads CASSLSSASEQYF. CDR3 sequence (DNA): TGTGCCAGCAGTTTGTCCTCGGCTAGCGAGCAGTACTTC.

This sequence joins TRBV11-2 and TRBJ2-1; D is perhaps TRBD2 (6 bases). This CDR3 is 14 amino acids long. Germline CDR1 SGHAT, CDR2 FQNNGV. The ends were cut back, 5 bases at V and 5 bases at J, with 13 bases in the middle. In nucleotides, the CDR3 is TGTGCCAGCAGCAACCGGGACTTACACAATGAGCAGTTCTTC. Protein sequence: CASSNRDLHNEQFF. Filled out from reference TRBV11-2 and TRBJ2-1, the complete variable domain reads EAGVAQSPRYKIIEKRQSVAFWCNPISGHATLYWYQQILGQGPKLLIQFQNNGVVDDSQLPKDRFSAERLKGVDSTLKIQPAKLEDSAVYLCASSNRDLHNEQFFGPGTRLTVL.

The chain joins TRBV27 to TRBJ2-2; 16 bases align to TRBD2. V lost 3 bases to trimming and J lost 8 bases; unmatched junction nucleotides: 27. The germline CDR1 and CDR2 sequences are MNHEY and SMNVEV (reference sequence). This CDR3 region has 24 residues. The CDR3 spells CASSFHQWGHPGLAGGPVGGELFF. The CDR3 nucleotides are TGTGCCAGCAGTTTTCACCAATGGGGGCATCCGGGACTAGCGGGAGGGCCAGTCGGGGGGGAGCTGTTTTTT.

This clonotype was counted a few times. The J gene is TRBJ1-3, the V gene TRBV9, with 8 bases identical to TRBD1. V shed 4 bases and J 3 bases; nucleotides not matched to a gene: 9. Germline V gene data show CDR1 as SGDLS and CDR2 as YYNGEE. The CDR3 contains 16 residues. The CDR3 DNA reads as TGTGCCAGCAGCTCCTCACAGGGGGTGGATGGAAACACCATATATTTT. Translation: CASSSSQGVDGNTIYF.